One sample yielded the 3 T cell receptor beta chains listed below, sequenced in a study of post-analysis software for immune sequencing data. Study-level results: Four or five TRBV segments were more frequent in patients than controls; TRBV5-6, TRBV5-1 and TRBV20-1 belonged to this group.

Unique molecular identifiers tagged the TCR beta cDNA libraries. Using its own MiXCR run on the PCR reads, TCRdb lists one record per CDR3 protein. The data show fewer than 850,000 distinct CDR3 sequences, about 32% seen once. No cognate antigen is known for these TCRs. Sequencing was carried out using blood. These receptors originate from a girl aged 5-17 years with multiple sclerosis.

This chain links TRBV3-1 with TRBJ1-5; D may be TRBD1 (5 bases). V shed 4 bases and J shed 0 bases, with 13 bases lying between them. Germline assignment: CDR1 LGHDT and CDR2 YNNKEL (reference sequence). This CDR3 is 16 amino acids long. CDR3 sequence: CASSPTWQGSNQPQHF. CDR3 bases: TGTGCCAGCAGCCCCACCTGGCAGGGTAGCAATCAGCCCCAGCATTTT.

This clonotype was counted only a few times. The chain employs TRBV20-1 and TRBJ2-5; D is ambiguous. Germline V gene sequence: CDR1 DFQATT, CDR2 SNEGSKA (reference sequence). V lost 3 bases and J 1 base, leaving 18 bases between the germline ends. There are 16 residues in the CDR3. CDR3 residues: CSASRVRQITQETQYF. As DNA, the CDR3 is TGCAGTGCTAGTCGGGTGCGGCAGATTACCCAAGAGACCCAGTACTTC.

The chain recombines TRBV2 with TRBJ1-5; no firm D call. CDR3 size: 13 residues. V dropped 3 bases and J dropped 9 bases, with 12 bases sitting between them. The germline CDR1 and CDR2 sequences are SNHLY and FYNNEI. This CDR3 is CASSESRAGPQHF. The CDR3 region has the DNA TGTGCCAGCAGTGAGTCTAGGGCCGGGCCCCAGCATTTT.